This T cell receptor (beta chain) is from a study of blood T cell repertoires in COVID-19. Study-wide context: Spain, Italy and the United States supplied samples that represented acute and convalescent COVID-19. The analysed material was cDNA or gDNA that came from T cells, B-cell-depleted T cells, or PBMCs.

Study members were between roughly 18 and 100 years old and lived in 24 US regions. V gave up 5 bases and J gave up 5 bases, with 13 bases separating them. Germline CDR1 is SEHNR and CDR2 is FQNEAQ (reference sequence). The CDR3 sequence is 13 residues long. Authors' analysis steps: The assay estimated nucleated cells by amplifying reference gene primers. Some clones are missing from TCRdb's copy, which holds only in-frame ones; the method was immunoSEQ multiplex PCR. V, J and clone size are those of that table, while D and trimming were read from the DNA. In the table there are roughly 240,000 clones, approximately 88% of which are singletons.

The gene calls are TRBV7-9 and TRBJ2-7, with D possibly being TRBD1 (6 bases). The sequence was obtained from a woman under 40 with acute COVID-19. Sequencing was done on a sample of PBMCs or T cells enriched from blood (not recorded which). The CDR3 loop is CASSPDRWNEQYF. CDR3 coding DNA: TGTGCCAGCAGCCCAGACAGGTGGAACGAGCAGTACTTC.